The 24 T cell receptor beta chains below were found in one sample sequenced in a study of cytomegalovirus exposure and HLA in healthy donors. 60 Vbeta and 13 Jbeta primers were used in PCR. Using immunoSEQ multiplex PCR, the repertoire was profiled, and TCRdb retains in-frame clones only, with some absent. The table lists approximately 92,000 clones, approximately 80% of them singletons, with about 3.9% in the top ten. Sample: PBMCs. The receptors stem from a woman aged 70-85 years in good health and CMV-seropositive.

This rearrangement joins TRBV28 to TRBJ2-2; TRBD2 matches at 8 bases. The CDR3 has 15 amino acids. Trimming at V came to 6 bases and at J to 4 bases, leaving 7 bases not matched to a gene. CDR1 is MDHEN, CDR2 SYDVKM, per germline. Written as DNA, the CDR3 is TGTGCCAGCAGGACATCTAGCGGGCCCACCGGGGAGCTGTTTTTT. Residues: CASRTSSGPTGELFF.

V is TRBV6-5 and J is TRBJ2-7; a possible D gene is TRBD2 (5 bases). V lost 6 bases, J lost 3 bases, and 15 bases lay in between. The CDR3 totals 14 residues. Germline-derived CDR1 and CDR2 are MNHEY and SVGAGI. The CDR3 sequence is CASSQLVPSYEQYF. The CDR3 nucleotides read TGTGCCAGCAGCCAACTAGTCCCCAGCTACGAGCAGTACTTC.

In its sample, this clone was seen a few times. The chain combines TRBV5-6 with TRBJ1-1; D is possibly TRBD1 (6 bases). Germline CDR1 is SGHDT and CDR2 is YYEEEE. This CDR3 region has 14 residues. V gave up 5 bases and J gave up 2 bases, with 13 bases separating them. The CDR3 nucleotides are TGTGCCAGCAGGCGAACAGGGCGCAACACTGAAGCTTTCTTT. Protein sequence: CASRRTGRNTEAFF.

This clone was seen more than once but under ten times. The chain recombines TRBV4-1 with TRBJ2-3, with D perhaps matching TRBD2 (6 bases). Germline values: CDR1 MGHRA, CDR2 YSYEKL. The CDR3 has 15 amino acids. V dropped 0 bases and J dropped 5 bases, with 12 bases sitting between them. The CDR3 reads CASSQERVGGDTQYF. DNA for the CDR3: TGCGCCAGCAGCCAAGAACGGGTGGGGGGAGATACGCAGTATTTT.

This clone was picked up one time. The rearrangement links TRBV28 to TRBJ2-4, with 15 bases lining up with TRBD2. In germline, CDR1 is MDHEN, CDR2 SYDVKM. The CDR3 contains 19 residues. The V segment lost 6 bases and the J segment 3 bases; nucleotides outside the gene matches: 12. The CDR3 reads CASSRGLAGGLSGKNIQYF. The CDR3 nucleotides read TGTGCCAGCAGCCGGGGACTAGCGGGAGGTCTCTCTGGCAAAAACATTCAGTACTTC. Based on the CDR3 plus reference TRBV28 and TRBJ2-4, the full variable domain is DVKVTQSSRYLVKRTGEKVFLECVQDMDHENMFWYRQDPGLGLRLIYFSYDVKMKEKGDIPEGYSVSREKKERFSLILESASTNQTSMYLCASSRGLAGGLSGKNIQYFGAGTRLSVL.

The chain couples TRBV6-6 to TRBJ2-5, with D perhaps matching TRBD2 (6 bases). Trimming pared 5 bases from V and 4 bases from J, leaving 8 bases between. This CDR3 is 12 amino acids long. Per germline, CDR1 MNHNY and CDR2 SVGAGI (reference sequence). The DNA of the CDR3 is TGTGCCAGCAGTAGGCGGGGAGAGACCCAGTACTTC. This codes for CASSRRGETQYF.

The CDR3 sequence: CASSSRISNQPQHF. The CDR3 DNA follows: TGTGCCAGCAGCTCCAGGATAAGCAATCAGCCCCAGCATTTT. The rearrangement joins TRBV11-2 to TRBJ1-5; D remains ambiguous. Trimming pared 4 bases from V and 1 base from J, leaving 8 bases between. Germline V gene data show CDR1 as SGHAT and CDR2 as FQNNGV. The CDR3 totals 14 residues.

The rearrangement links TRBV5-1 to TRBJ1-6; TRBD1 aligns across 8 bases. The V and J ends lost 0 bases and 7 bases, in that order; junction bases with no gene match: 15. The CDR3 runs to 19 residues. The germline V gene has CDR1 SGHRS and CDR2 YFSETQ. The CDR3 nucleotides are TGCGCCAGCAGCTTGGCCTTACAGGGGGGCAGTACAGACAATTCACCCCTCCACTTT. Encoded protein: CASSLALQGGSTDNSPLHF.

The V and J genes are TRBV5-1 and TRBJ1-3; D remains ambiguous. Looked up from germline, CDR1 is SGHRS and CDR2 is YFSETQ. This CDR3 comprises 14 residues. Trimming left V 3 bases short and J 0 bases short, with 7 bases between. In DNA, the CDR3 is TGCGCCAGCAGCTCGTCGGTCTCTGGAAACACCATATATTTT. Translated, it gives CASSSSVSGNTIYF.

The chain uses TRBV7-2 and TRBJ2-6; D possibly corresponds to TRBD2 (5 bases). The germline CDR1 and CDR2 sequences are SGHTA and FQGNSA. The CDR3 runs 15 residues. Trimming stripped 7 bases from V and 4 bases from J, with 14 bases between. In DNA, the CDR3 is TGTGCCAGCAATTTCGGAGGAGCGGGGGCCAACGTCCTGACTTTC. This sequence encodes CASNFGGAGANVLTF. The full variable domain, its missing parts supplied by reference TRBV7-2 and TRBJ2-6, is GAGVSQSPSNKVTEKGKDVELRCDPISGHTALYWYRQSLGQGLEFLIYFQGNSAPDKSGLPSDRFSAERTGGSVSTLTIQRTQQEDSAVYLCASNFGGAGANVLTFGAGSRLTVL.

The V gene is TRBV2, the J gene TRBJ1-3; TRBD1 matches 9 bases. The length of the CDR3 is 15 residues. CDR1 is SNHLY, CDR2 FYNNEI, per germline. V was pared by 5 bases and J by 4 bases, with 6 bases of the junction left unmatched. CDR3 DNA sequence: TGTGCCAGCAGTTCCGGGACAGGGAGAGGAAACACCATATATTTT. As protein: CASSSGTGRGNTIYF.

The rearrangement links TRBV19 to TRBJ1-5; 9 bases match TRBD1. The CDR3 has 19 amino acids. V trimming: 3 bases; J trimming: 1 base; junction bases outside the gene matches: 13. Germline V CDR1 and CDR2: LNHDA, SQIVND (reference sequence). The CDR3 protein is CASSMRDRDGTVSNQPQHF. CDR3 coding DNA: TGTGCCAGTAGTATGCGGGACAGGGATGGGACGGTAAGCAATCAGCCCCAGCATTTT.

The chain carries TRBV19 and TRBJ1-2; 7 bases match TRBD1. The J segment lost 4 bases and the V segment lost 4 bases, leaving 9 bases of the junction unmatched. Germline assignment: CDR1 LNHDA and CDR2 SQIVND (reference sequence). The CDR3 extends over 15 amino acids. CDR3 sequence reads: CASSTRDSWGYGYTF. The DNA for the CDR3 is TGTGCCAGTAGTACCCGGGACAGCTGGGGCTATGGCTACACCTTC.

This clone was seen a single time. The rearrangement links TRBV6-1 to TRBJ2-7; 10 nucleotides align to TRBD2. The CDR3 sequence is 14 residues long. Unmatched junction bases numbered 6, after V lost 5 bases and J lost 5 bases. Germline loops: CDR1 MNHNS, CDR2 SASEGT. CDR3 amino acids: CASSQQAGGNEQYF. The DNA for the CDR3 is TGTGCCAGCAGTCAACAAGCGGGAGGGAACGAGCAGTACTTC.

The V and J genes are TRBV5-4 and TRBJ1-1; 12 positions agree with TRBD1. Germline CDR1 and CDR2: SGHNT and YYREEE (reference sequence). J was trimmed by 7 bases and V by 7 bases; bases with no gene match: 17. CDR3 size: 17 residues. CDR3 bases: TGTGCCAGCTCCTCCTACCGGGACAGGGGGCAAGGCGGTGAAGCTTTCTTT. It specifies CASSSYRDRGQGGEAFF.

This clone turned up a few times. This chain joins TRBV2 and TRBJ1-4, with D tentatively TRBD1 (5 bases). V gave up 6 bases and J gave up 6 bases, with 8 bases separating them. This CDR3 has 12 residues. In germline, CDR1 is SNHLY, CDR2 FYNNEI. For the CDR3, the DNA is TGTGCCAGCAGGGGGGACTATGAAAAACTGTTTTTT. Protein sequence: CASRGDYEKLFF.

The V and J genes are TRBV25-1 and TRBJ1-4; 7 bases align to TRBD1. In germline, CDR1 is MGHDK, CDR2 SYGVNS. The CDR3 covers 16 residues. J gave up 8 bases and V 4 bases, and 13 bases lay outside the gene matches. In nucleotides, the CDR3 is TGTGCCAGCAGTGCGTATACCGGGACAGATGAAGAAAAACTGTTTTTT. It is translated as CASSAYTGTDEEKLFF.

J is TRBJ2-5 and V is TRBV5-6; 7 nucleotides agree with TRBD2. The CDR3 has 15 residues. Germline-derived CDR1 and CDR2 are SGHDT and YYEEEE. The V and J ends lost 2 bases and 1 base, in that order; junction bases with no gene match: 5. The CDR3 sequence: CASSFLGTTQETQYF. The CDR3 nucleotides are TGTGCCAGCAGCTTTTTAGGGACTACCCAAGAGACCCAGTACTTC.

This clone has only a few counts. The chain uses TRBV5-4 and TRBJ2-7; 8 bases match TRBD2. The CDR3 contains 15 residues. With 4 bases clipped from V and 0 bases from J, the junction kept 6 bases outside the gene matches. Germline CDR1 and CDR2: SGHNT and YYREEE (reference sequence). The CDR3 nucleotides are TGTGCCAGCAGCGAGCCTAGCGGGCCCTCCTACGAGCAGTACTTC. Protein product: CASSEPSGPSYEQYF.

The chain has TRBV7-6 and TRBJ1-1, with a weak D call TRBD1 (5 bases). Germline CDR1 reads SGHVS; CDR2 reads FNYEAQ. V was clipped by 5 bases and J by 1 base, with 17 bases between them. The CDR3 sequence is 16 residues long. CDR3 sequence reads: CASSGPRRGENTEAFF. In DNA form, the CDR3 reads TGTGCCAGCAGCGGCCCCCGTAGGGGCGAGAACACTGAAGCTTTCTTT.

As DNA, the CDR3 is TGCAGCGCCTTGGACACAAACAGGGTTTACGAGCAGTACTTC. The encoded protein is CSALDTNRVYEQYF. The chain links TRBV29-1 to TRBJ2-7, with D perhaps TRBD1 (6 bases). The CDR3 is made up of 14 amino acids. V was clipped by 7 bases and J by 4 bases, with 20 bases between them. Germline V CDR1 and CDR2: SQVTM, ANQGSEA.

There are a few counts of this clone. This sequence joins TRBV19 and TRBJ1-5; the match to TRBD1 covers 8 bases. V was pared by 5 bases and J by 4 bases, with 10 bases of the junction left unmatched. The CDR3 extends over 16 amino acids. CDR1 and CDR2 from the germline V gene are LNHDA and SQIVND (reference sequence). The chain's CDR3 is CASSLTGTGLNQPQHF. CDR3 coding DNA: TGTGCCAGTAGTCTTACCGGGACAGGCCTGAATCAGCCCCAGCATTTT.

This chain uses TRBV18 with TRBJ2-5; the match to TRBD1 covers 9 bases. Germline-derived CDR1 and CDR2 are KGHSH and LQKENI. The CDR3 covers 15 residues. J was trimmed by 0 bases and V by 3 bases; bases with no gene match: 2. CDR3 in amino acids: CASSPGTGNQETQYF. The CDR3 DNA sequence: TGTGCCAGCTCACCCGGGACAGGGAACCAAGAGACCCAGTACTTC.

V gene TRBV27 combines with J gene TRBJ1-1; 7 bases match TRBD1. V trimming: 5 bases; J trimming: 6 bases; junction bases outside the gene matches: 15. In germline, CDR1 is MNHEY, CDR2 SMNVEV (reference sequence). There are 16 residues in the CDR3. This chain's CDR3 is CASSPTMTGRVAEAFF. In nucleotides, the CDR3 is TGTGCCAGCAGTCCTACGATGACAGGGAGAGTTGCTGAAGCTTTCTTT.